Below, one TCR beta chain is given with its context. The antigen is undetermined. The data derive from a study of cytomegalovirus exposure and HLA in healthy donors. Study conclusions and caveats: Some V segments could not be told apart, so they were left out, TRBV6-2 and TRBV6-3 among them. Later analysis associated a missense DCLRE1C variant with TCR beta V- and J-gene trimming. The authors later found most CMV-associated TCR beta chains appeared HLA-restricted.

Each donor was healthy, and each was a bone marrow donor. The PCR was carried out with 60 Vbeta primers and 13 Jbeta primers. Clones were sequenced by immunoSEQ multiplex PCR, and TCRdb holds only the in-frame ones, with some missing. The repertoire holds around 180,000 clones, roughly 83% seen once, with about 0.25% in the top ten. This CDR3 is 11 amino acids long. The germline CDR1 and CDR2 sequences are SQVTM and ANQGSEA. The V gene lost 4 bases and the J gene lost 8 bases, with 11 bases spanning the gap. Sequences were obtained from PBMCs. This TCR was recovered from a boy aged 5-17 years in good health and CMV-seronegative. The chain couples TRBV29-1 to TRBJ1-1; D remains unclear. The CDR3 region is CSVAPGLEAFF. Here the CDR3 DNA reads TGCAGCGTTGCGCCGGGATTAGAAGCTTTCTTT.